The entry that follows covers one T cell receptor beta chain sequence. What this receptor recognizes is not known. The record has no base qualities; no much larger clone is one base away. The library was made by PCR. The sequencer listed for this sample is Illumina HiSeq 4000. Bulk TCR libraries were generated as previously described, with the TCR primers listed in Table S5 used. Total RNA was purified with the Qiagen AllPrep DNA/RNA kit. Before any analysis, reads coming from multiple sequencing runs of the same library were combined into one pool. The paper's data handling went like this. Reads were retained only if their TCR constant sequence matched exactly, and those retained reads were trimmed to 150 nt and grouped according to their 12-nt molecular barcodes. Reads inside each barcode group were sub-clustered using a 15% Levenshtein threshold, and a quality-weighted consensus sequence was constructed for each RNA molecule. Non-functional sequences were excluded, and lower-count sequences lying one edit away from another sequence were also excluded. Based on a fit of two negative binomial distributions, barcode sub-clusters having less than 20% of the maximum read count were discarded. TCRdb passed the public sequencing reads through fastp at Q25 and MiXCR, retaining productive beta sequences. For every CDR3 protein sequence, its rows merge into one entry that carries the most common genes and DNA. TCRdb's processing, not the authors', yielded these V and J calls. The sample table holds about 65,000 distinct CDR3 sequences, of which about a sixth were seen once. The ten largest account for approximately 1.5% of the sample.

This sample stems from a study of molecular identifiers for immune sequencing clone quantification (dated by TCRdb to between 2018 and 2020). About the study as a whole: For a replicate experiment, RNA from approximately 20,000 or 100,000 naive CD8 T cells was divided into five aliquots, and four of the five aliquots were sequenced. CD8 T cells were used in a methods study to benchmark molecular-identifier clustering-based TCR repertoire sequencing (MIDCIRS) and TCR RNA copy counting. Points the paper makes about the study in general: The sizes of highly expanded clones could end up underestimated when identical TCR molecules share a barcode. In CMV-specific effector cells, clones with more than 20 RNA copies accounted for over 97% of molecules, whereas in naive cells such clones accounted for under 1%. The naive libraries included spiked-in Jurkat TCR RNA (approximately ten copies' worth), and this RNA is not part of the donor repertoire. Without barcode sub-clustering, chimeric consensus sequences inflated TCR diversity; chimeras reached as high as 47%. Modeling estimated 2.5 to 3.5 recovered TCR RNA copies per cell, compared with about ten by digital PCR, which implies about 30% capture efficiency. Spiked-in Jurkat TCR RNA equal to a single cell's worth was reported to be detectable even within 1,200,000 naive CD8 T cells.

The CDR3, from cysteine to phenylalanine, totals 14 residues. Here the CDR3 DNA is all that survives: 42 bases in frame from base 1. CDR1 and CDR2, looked up from the germline V gene, are SGHDT and YYEEEE. The germline ends are 11 bases apart after V is trimmed by 1 base and J by 6 bases. Naive CD8 T cell libraries were made from 20,000 to 1,000,000 sorted cells using 10%, 30% or 50% of purified RNA. On a BD FACSAria II, naive CD8 T cells were FACS-sorted as CD8+CD4-CCR7+CD45RA+ and collected into RLT Plus buffer. Roughly ten TCR copies' worth of Jurkat RNA were spiked into about 20,000-1,100,000 naive CD8 T cell samples to test detection sensitivity. CD8 T cells were enriched using RosetteSep CD8+ T Cell Enrichment Cocktail and Ficoll-Paque, and the enriched cells then underwent ACK red cell lysis.

The sequence is built from TRBV5-6 and TRBJ1-5, with no reliable assignment of the D segment. The TCR sequence derives from a human donor in good health. Some libraries in this study had Jurkat cell RNA spiked in. The specimen was naive CD8+ T cells from blood, with Jurkat cell RNA spiked in. This sample's cell subset or site label indicates: FACS-sorted CD8+CD4-CCR7+CD45RA+ naive T cells. The DNA sequence reads TGTGCCAGCAGCTTGAGTGTACTTAGTCAGCCCCAGCATTTT. Its protein reads: CASSLSVLSQPQHF.